This T cell receptor (beta chain) comes out of a study of T cells after yellow fever vaccination. Study information: Preparing low-cell-number fractions relied on SMART-Seq v4 Ultra Low Input.

A single record per CDR3 protein comes from TCRdb applying MiXCR to the 5' RACE reads. The table lists about 260,000 distinct CDR3 sequences, 5.2% of them singletons. Overall study findings and caveats: Among primary-vaccination clones, most reappeared after the booster, at 95% to 96% for CD4 and around 91% for CD8. There was a small share of clonotypes that showed up in both the CD4 and CD8 compartments.

This clonotype was counted between two and nine times. What it binds is not known. The germline V gene has CDR1 LNHDA and CDR2 SQIVND (reference sequence). V dropped 3 bases and J dropped 5 bases, with 17 bases sitting between them. The CDR3 is 15 residues long. The sample consisted of CD4+ T cells sorted from PBMCs, taken on the day of the yellow fever booster vaccination. This sequence joins TRBV19 and TRBJ2-7, with no clear D. The origin of this receptor is a man aged 18 to 35 who received the YFV17D yellow fever vaccine. CDR3: CASSIGQRRVNEQYF. The CDR3 DNA follows: TGTGCCAGTAGTATTGGGCAGCGCCGGGTCAACGAGCAGTACTTC.